This entry lists 13 T cell receptor beta chains sequenced from one sample in a study of OX40 agonist ivuxolimab in advanced cancers. Clones were sequenced by immunoSEQ multiplex PCR, and TCRdb holds only the in-frame ones, with some missing. Found here are about 20,000 clones, 83% of them singletons; the top ten hold 21%. This sample comprised CD4+ or CD8+ T cells sorted from blood, obtained in a trial of the OX40 agonist ivuxolimab. Every receptor here comes from an adult with an advanced solid tumor such as melanoma, head and neck, liver or kidney cancer.

The chain uses TRBV7-9 and TRBJ1-1; TRBD1 aligns across 8 bases. With 3 bases clipped from V and 0 bases from J, the junction kept 12 bases outside the gene matches. From germline, CDR1 is SEHNR and CDR2 FQNEAQ (reference sequence). This CDR3 comprises 18 residues. This CDR3 reads CASSLVRQGRPMNTEAFF. CDR3 in DNA: TGTGCCAGCAGCTTGGTGAGACAGGGGCGCCCAATGAACACTGAAGCTTTCTTT.

J is TRBJ1-2 and V is TRBV4-1, with TRBD1 identical over 7 bases. Germline CDR1 is MGHRA and CDR2 is YSYEKL. The V gene end was trimmed by 2 bases and the J gene end by 6 bases; junction bases not matched to a gene: 9. The CDR3 has 15 residues. CDR3 DNA: TGCGCCAGCAGCCAAAGACAGGGTACCAACGATGGCTACACCTTC. This translates into CASSQRQGTNDGYTF.

This clone occurred once. An end of the junction differs from the germline gene, which may be a read error. The V call is TRBV27, the J call TRBJ2-3; either TRBD1 or TRBD2 may fit D (5 bases each). The CDR3 has 18 residues. From germline, CDR1 is MNHEY and CDR2 SMNVEV (reference sequence). CDR3 sequence: CAGSPRGDSQRSTDTQYF. The CDR3 nucleotides are TGTGCCGGCAGTCCCCGGGGAGACAGCCAGAGGAGCACAGATACGCAGTATTTT.

This chain uses TRBV7-2 with TRBJ2-7, with 8 bases that match TRBD1. CDR1 and CDR2 from the germline V gene are SGHTA and FQGNSA. The CDR3 length is 15 residues. Trimming took 5 bases from V and 2 from J; bases not matched to a gene: 8. The CDR3 protein is CASSPRTGSTYEQYF. The CDR3 nucleotides read TGTGCCAGCAGCCCTCGGACAGGGAGCACCTACGAGCAGTACTTC.

The chain joins TRBV11-3 to TRBJ2-1; 8 bases line up with TRBD1. The CDR3 contains 16 residues. V was clipped by 2 bases and J by 5 bases; unmatched bases: 8. Per germline, CDR1 SGHNT and CDR2 YENEEA. The CDR3 protein is CASSLITGGQNNEQFF. DNA of the CDR3: TGTGCCAGCAGCTTAATCACAGGGGGGCAAAACAATGAGCAGTTCTTC.

J is TRBJ1-5 and V is TRBV27; no reliable D call. V dropped 4 bases and J dropped 0 bases, with 7 bases sitting between them. In germline, CDR1 is MNHEY, CDR2 SMNVEV (reference sequence). The CDR3 is 14 amino acids. The CDR3 DNA sequence: TGTGCCAGCAGTTCCCAGGATAGCAATCAGCCCCAGCATTTT. This encodes CASSSQDSNQPQHF.

The rearrangement uses TRBV13 and TRBJ2-7, with D uncertain. CDR3 length equals 13 residues. Germline V gives CDR1 PRHDT, CDR2 FYEKMQ (reference sequence). Deletions cut 1 base from V and 0 bases from J, with 4 bases between. CDR3 amino acids: CASSLAGSYEQYF. The CDR3 DNA reads TGTGCCAGCAGCTTAGCAGGCTCCTACGAGCAGTACTTC.

The chain is built from TRBV11-2 and TRBJ2-7, with TRBD1 matching 7 bases. Trimming at V came to 5 bases and at J to 2 bases, leaving 6 bases not matched to a gene. Germline loops: CDR1 SGHAT, CDR2 FQNNGV. The CDR3 extends over 14 amino acids. The CDR3 region is CASSPGTDPYEQYF. The CDR3 DNA sequence: TGTGCCAGCAGCCCAGGGACAGACCCCTACGAGCAGTACTTC.

The CDR3 reads CASSSATSGRANEQFF. CDR3 DNA sequence: TGTGCCAGCAGTTCGGCTACTAGCGGGAGGGCCAATGAGCAGTTCTTC. The chain uses TRBV28 and TRBJ2-1; 13 nucleotides line up with TRBD2. This CDR3 comprises 16 residues. J lost 6 bases, V lost 4 bases, and 6 bases had no gene match. Germline-derived CDR1 and CDR2 are MDHEN and SYDVKM.

This chain connects TRBV9 to TRBJ2-7; TRBD1 matches 8 bases. From germline, CDR1 is SGDLS and CDR2 YYNGEE. The V and J ends lost 0 bases and 3 bases, in that order; junction bases with no gene match: 2. The CDR3 sequence is 14 residues long. CDR3 loop: CASSVDGQGYEQYF. DNA for the CDR3: TGTGCCAGCAGCGTAGATGGACAGGGCTACGAGCAGTACTTC.

J is TRBJ2-3 and V is TRBV10-3, with 12 positions matching TRBD2. The germline CDR1 and CDR2 sequences are ENHRY and SYGVKD. The CDR3 consists of 15 residues. Trimming removed 0 bases from V and 5 bases from J; junction bases left unmatched: 0. In DNA, the CDR3 is TGTGCCATCAGTGAGTCGACTAGCGGGAGAGATACGCAGTATTTT. Its translation is CAISESTSGRDTQYF.

This chain links TRBV19 with TRBJ1-2; D remains ambiguous. The CDR3 spans 11 residues. Germline V gene data show CDR1 as LNHDA and CDR2 as SQIVND (reference sequence). V was pared by 10 bases and J by 4 bases, with 10 bases between. CDR3 nucleotides: TGTGCCACCTCGGTTTCCTATGGCTACACCTTC. This encodes CATSVSYGYTF. Supplemented by reference TRBV19 and TRBJ1-2, the full variable domain reads DGGITQSPKYLFRKEGQNVTLSCEQNLNHDAMYWYRQDPGQGLRLIYYSQIVNDFQKGDIAEGYSVSREKKESFPLTVTSAQKNPTAFYLCATSVSYGYTFGSGTRLTVV.

The chain combines TRBV4-1 with TRBJ2-5; D is possibly TRBD2 (5 bases). V gave up 1 base and J gave up 5 bases, with 11 bases separating them. The germline gives CDR1 MGHRA, CDR2 YSYEKL. The CDR3 is 14 amino acids. The CDR3 region is CASSQVGGGETQYF. The CDR3 DNA reads TGCGCCAGCAGCCAAGTCGGAGGCGGGGAGACCCAGTACTTC.